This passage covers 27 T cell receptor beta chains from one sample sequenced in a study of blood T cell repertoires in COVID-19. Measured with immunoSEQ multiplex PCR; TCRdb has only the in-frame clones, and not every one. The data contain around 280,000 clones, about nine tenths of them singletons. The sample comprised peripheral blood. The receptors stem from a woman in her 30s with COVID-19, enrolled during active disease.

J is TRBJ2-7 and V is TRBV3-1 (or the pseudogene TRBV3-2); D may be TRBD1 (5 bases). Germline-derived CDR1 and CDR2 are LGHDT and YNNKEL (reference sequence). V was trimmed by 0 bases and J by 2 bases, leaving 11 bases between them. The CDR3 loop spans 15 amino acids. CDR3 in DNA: TGTGCCAGCAGCCAAGATTTAGGGGTTACCTACGAGCAGTACTTC. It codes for CASSQDLGVTYEQYF.

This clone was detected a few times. The CDR3 nucleotides read TGCAGCGTTGTACAACACCGGGACAGGGGGTCGAACTATGGCTACACCTTC. Amino acids: CSVVQHRDRGSNYGYTF. V gene TRBV29-1 combines with J gene TRBJ1-2, with 11 bases identical to TRBD1. This CDR3 comprises 17 residues. Trimming at V came to 4 bases and at J to 2 bases, leaving 12 bases not matched to a gene. Germline CDR1 is SQVTM and CDR2 is ANQGSEA.

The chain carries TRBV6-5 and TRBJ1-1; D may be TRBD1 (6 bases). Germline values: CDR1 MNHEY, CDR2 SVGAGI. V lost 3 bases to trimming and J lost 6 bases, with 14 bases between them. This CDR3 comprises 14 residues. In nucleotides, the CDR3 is TGTGCCAGCAGTTATGGGGGCGGTCGCTCTGAAGCTTTCTTT. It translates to CASSYGGGRSEAFF.

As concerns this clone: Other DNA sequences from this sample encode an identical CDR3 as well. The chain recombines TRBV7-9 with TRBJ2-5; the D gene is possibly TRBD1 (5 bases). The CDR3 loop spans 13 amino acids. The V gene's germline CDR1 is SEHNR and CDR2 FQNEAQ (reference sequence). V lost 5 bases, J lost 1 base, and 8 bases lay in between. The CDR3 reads CASSLDSQETQYF. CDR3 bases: TGTGCCAGCAGCCTAGACAGCCAAGAGACCCAGTACTTC.

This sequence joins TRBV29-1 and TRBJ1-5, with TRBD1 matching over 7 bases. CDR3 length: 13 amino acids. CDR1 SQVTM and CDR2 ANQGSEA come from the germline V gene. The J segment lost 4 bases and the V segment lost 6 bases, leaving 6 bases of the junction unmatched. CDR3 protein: CSVLEQGNQPQHF. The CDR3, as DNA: TGCAGCGTGCTAGAACAGGGGAATCAGCCCCAGCATTTT.

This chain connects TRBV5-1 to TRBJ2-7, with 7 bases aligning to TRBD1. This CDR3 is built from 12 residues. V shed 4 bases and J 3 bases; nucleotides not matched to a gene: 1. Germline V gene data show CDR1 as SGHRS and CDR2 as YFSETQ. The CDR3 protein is CASSAGGYEQYF. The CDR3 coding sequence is TGCGCCAGCAGCGCAGGGGGCTACGAGCAGTACTTC.

The CDR3 nucleotides read TGTGCCAGCAGGAATTTTGCGGAAACTGGAAACACCATATATTTT. Residues: CASRNFAETGNTIYF. The rearrangement joins TRBV27 to TRBJ1-3; D gene ambiguous. Germline V gives CDR1 MNHEY, CDR2 SMNVEV (reference sequence). Trimming took off 6 bases at V and 2 bases at J, with 14 bases between the two ends. The CDR3 is 15 amino acids.

This CDR3 reads CASSLAGTYEQYF. In DNA form, the CDR3 reads TGTGCCAGCAGCTTAGCAGGGACCTACGAGCAGTACTTC. The chain carries TRBV11-2 and TRBJ2-7; TRBD1 is a possible D gene (5 bases). The length of the CDR3 is 13 residues. The V and J ends lost 1 base and 2 bases respectively, with 6 bases between them. From germline, CDR1 is SGHAT and CDR2 FQNNGV.

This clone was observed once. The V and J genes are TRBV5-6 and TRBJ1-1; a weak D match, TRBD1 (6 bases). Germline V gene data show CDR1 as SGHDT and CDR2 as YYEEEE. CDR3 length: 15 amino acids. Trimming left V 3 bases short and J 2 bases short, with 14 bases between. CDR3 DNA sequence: TGTGCCAGCAGCTCCGAGGGGGTGCCTAACACTGAAGCTTTCTTT. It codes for CASSSEGVPNTEAFF.

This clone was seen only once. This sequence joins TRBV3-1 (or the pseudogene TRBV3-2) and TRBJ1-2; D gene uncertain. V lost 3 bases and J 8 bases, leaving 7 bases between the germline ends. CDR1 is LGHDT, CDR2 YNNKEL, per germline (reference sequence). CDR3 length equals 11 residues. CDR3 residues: CASSHALGYTF. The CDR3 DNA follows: TGTGCCAGCAGCCATGCGCTAGGCTACACCTTC.

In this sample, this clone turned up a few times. The CDR3 here is CASSLPWRTGELFF. The CDR3 DNA is TGTGCCAGCAGTTTGCCTTGGAGGACCGGGGAGCTGTTTTTT. The genes are TRBV28 and TRBJ2-2; maybe TRBD2 (5 bases). This CDR3 comprises 14 residues. CDR1 is MDHEN and CDR2 is SYDVKM in the germline V gene. The V gene lost 3 bases and the J gene lost 5 bases, with 10 bases spanning the gap. Complete variable domain (other parts from reference TRBV28 and TRBJ2-2): DVKVTQSSRYLVKRTGEKVFLECVQDMDHENMFWYRQDPGLGLRLIYFSYDVKMKEKGDIPEGYSVSREKKERFSLILESASTNQTSMYLCASSLPWRTGELFFGEGSRLTVL.

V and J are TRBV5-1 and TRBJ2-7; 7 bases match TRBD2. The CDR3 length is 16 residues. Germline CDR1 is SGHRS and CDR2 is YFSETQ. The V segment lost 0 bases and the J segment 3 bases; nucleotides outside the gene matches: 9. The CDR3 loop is CASSLALSGTFYEQYF. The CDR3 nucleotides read TGCGCCAGCAGCTTGGCCCTCAGCGGGACCTTCTACGAGCAGTACTTC.

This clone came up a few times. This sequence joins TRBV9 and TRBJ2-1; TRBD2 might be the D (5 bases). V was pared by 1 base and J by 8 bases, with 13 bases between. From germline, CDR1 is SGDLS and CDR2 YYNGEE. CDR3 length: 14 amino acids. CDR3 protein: CASSVLPLGDEQFF. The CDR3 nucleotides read TGTGCCAGCAGCGTACTCCCGTTGGGAGATGAGCAGTTCTTC.

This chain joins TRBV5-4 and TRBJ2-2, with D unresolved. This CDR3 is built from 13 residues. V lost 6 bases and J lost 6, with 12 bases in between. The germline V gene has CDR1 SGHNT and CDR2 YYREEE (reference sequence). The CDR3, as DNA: TGTGCCAGCACCACCGAGTTGCCCGGGGAGCTGTTTTTT. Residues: CASTTELPGELFF.

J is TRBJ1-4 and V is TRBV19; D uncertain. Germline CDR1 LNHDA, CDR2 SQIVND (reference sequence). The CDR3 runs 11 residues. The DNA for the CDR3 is TGTGGCGACGGGAGTAATGAAAAACTGTTTTTT. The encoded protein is CGDGSNEKLFF.

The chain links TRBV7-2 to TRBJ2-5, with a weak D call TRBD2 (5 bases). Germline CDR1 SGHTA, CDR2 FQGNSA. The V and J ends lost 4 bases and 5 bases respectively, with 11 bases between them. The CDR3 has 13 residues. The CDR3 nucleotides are TGTGCCAGCAGCTCCCGAGGGTGGGAGACCCAGTACTTC. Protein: CASSSRGWETQYF.

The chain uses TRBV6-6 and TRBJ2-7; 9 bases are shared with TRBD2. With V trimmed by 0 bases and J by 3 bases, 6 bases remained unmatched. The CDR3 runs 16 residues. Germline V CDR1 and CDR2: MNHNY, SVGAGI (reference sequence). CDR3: CASSYSIAGVHYEQYF. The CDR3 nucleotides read TGTGCCAGCAGTTACTCGATAGCGGGGGTGCACTACGAGCAGTACTTC.

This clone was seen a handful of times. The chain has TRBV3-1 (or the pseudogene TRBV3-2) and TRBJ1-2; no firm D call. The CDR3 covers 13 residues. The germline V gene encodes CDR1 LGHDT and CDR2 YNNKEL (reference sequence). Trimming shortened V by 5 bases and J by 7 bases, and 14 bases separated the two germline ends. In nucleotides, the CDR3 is TGTGCCAGCAGCTCAAGCCAATACTTTGGCTACACCTTC. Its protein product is CASSSSQYFGYTF.

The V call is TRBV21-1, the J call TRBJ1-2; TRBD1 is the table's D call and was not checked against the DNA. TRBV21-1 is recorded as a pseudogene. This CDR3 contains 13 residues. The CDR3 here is CASSTADRGGYTF. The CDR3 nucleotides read TGTGCCAGCAGCACCGCGGACAGGGGTGGCTACACCTTC.

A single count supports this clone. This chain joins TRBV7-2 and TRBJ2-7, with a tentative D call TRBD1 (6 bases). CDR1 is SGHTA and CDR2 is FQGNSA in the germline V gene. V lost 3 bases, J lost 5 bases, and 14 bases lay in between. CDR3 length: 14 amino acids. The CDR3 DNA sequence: TGTGCCAGCAGCTTCAAACAGGGTTCCCACGAGCAGTACTTC. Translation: CASSFKQGSHEQYF.

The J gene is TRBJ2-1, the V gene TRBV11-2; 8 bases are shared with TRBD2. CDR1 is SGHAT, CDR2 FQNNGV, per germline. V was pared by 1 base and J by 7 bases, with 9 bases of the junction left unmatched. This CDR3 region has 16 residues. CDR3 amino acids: CASSLADKRGKNEQFF. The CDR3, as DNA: TGTGCCAGCAGCTTAGCGGATAAGCGGGGGAAAAATGAGCAGTTCTTC.

The CDR3, as DNA: TGTGCTAGTGGTTTGGTCTCTCGACAGACGCAGATACCAGATACGCAGTATTTT. Its protein is CASGLVSRQTQIPDTQYF. J is TRBJ2-3 and V is TRBV12-5; perhaps TRBD1 as D (5 bases). The germline V gene has CDR1 LGHNT and CDR2 FRNRAP. V was pared by 0 bases and J by 4 bases, with 20 bases between. This CDR3 spans 18 amino acids.

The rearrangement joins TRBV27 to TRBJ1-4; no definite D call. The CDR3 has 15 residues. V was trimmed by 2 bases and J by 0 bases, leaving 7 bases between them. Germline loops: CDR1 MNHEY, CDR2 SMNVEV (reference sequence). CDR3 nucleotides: TGTGCCAGCAGTTTAGCCGGGGCAACTAATGAAAAACTGTTTTTT. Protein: CASSLAGATNEKLFF.

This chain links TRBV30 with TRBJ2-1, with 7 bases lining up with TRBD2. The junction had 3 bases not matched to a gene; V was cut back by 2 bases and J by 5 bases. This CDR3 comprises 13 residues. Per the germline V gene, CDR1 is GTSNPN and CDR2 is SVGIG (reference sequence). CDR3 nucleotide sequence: TGTGCCTGGAGTCCCGGGACTAACAATGAGCAGTTCTTC. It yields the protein CAWSPGTNNEQFF.

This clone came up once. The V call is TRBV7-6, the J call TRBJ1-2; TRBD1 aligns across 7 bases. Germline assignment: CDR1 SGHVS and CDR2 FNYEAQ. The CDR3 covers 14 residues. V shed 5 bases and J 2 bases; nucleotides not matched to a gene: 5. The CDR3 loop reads CASSPATGNYGYTF. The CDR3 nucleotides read TGTGCCAGCAGCCCCGCGACAGGGAACTATGGCTACACCTTC.

The CDR3 DNA reads TGTGCCAGCAGTGTGGGGACAGGGGCTTACGAGCAGTACTTC. It is translated as CASSVGTGAYEQYF. The chain has TRBV2 and TRBJ2-7; 10 bases map to TRBD1. There are 14 residues in the CDR3. In germline, CDR1 is SNHLY, CDR2 FYNNEI. Trimming cost V 4 bases and J 4 bases; bases outside gene matches: 4.

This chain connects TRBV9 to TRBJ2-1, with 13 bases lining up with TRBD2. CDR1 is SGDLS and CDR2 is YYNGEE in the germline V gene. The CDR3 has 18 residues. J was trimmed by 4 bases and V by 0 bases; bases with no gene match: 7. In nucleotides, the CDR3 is TGTGCCAGCAGCGTAGTTTCGACTAGCGGGGGGATATACAATGAGCAGTTCTTC. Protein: CASSVVSTSGGIYNEQFF.